Below, 20 T cell receptor beta chains from the same sample are listed, as sequenced in a study of identical twins. TCRdb re-analysed the 5' RACE reads in MiXCR, keeping a single row per CDR3 protein. The table shows approximately 260,000 distinct CDR3 sequences, with roughly 8% occurring only once. These data were likewise used in another study, on yellow fever vaccine responses in identical twins.

Sequencing used CD8+ T cells sorted from blood. The receptors originated from a young woman in good health.

V usage is TRBV4-3 and J usage is TRBJ2-5, with 10 nucleotides matching TRBD2. Germline V gene lookup returns CDR1 LGHNA and CDR2 YSLEER. Trimming at V came to 0 bases and at J to 5 bases, leaving 9 bases not matched to a gene. The CDR3 covers 17 residues. The CDR3, as DNA: TGCGCCAGCAGCCAAGATCGAGCGGGAGGGCCGTGGGAGACCCAGTACTTC. Its translation: CASSQDRAGGPWETQYF.

This clonotype occurred many times. V is TRBV7-6 and J is TRBJ2-1; the D gene is possibly TRBD2 (5 bases). Germline CDR1 SGHVS, CDR2 FNYEAQ. Between the trimmed V and J ends, which lost 2 bases and 2 bases, there was a span of 10 bases. The CDR3 totals 15 residues. This CDR3 is CASSLSEGAYNEQFF. The CDR3 nucleotides are TGTGCCAGCAGCTTATCCGAGGGTGCCTACAATGAGCAGTTCTTC.

This clonotype has just a few counts. The chain couples TRBV2 to TRBJ2-1, with 9 bases identical to TRBD2. The V gene end was trimmed by 5 bases and the J gene end by 0 bases; junction bases not matched to a gene: 5. CDR3 size: 16 residues. Germline loops: CDR1 SNHLY, CDR2 FYNNEI. CDR3 sequence reads: CASSYPSGDSYNEQFF. In nucleotides, the CDR3 is TGTGCCAGCAGTTATCCTAGCGGGGACTCCTACAATGAGCAGTTCTTC.

This clonotype was counted only a few times. The chain recombines TRBV28 with TRBJ2-3; 13 bases are a match to TRBD2. CDR3 length: 15 residues. V was pared by 4 bases and J by 7 bases, with 5 bases of the junction left unmatched. The germline gives CDR1 MDHEN, CDR2 SYDVKM. In nucleotides, the CDR3 is TGTGCCAGCAGTTGGACTAGCGGGGGTGACCATACGCAGTATTTT. It codes for CASSWTSGGDHTQYF.

A word on this clonotype: The junction departs from the called germline gene at one end, perhaps through a read error. The rearrangement links TRBV27 to TRBJ2-1; D is possibly TRBD1 (6 bases). The CDR3 consists of 17 residues. Germline V lookup: CDR1 MNHEY, CDR2 SMNVEV (reference sequence). CDR3 nucleotides: TGTGCCAGAAGTTCCCAATTTACGGGACATCAGTACAATGAGCAGTTCTTC. Encoded protein: CARSSQFTGHQYNEQFF.

V usage is TRBV29-1 and J usage is TRBJ1-2; possible D gene TRBD1, 6 bases. V was pared by 4 bases and J by 7 bases, with 16 bases between. Germline CDR1 and CDR2: SQVTM and ANQGSEA. This CDR3 comprises 13 residues. The CDR3, as DNA: TGCAGCGTTGGAGACATAACAGGGAGTGGCTACACCTTC. It encodes CSVGDITGSGYTF.

Only a few counts were recorded for this clonotype. This sequence joins TRBV5-1 and TRBJ1-1; no definite D call. There are 13 residues in the CDR3. V dropped 0 bases and J dropped 4 bases, with 7 bases sitting between them. CDR1 and CDR2 (germline): SGHRS, YFSETQ. CDR3 bases: TGCGCCAGCAGCTTGGCTATTGGCACTGAAGCTTTCTTT. Translation gives CASSLAIGTEAFF.

At least ten counts were recorded for this clonotype. The chain carries TRBV7-9 and TRBJ2-7; unclear D gene. The CDR3 is 14 amino acids. V lost 2 bases to trimming and J lost 1 base, with 9 bases between them. Per the germline V gene, CDR1 is SEHNR and CDR2 is FQNEAQ (reference sequence). The chain's CDR3 is CASSLTGTSYEQYF. The DNA of the CDR3 is TGTGCCAGCAGCTTAACCGGTACTTCCTACGAGCAGTACTTC.

This clonotype occurred many times. The J gene is TRBJ1-2, the V gene TRBV27, with D possibly TRBD1 on 5 matching bases. CDR1 is MNHEY, CDR2 SMNVEV, per germline (reference sequence). Trimming took 8 bases from V and 5 from J, leaving 15 bases between them. The CDR3 sequence is 13 residues long. The CDR3 region has the DNA TGTGCCAGCCGTGGGGCAGGGCTGTATGGCTACACCTTC. This codes for CASRGAGLYGYTF.

This clonotype has only a few counts. The gene calls are TRBV20-1 and TRBJ2-3; 8 bases match TRBD2. Germline V gene sequence: CDR1 DFQATT, CDR2 SNEGSKA (reference sequence). V lost 0 bases, J lost 0 bases, and 8 bases stayed unmatched. The CDR3 runs 17 residues. The CDR3 loop reads CSARDRSGSLSTDTQYF. The DNA for the CDR3 is TGCAGTGCTAGAGATCGAAGCGGGAGCCTTAGCACAGATACGCAGTATTTT.

The sample holds many counts of this clonotype. The chain joins TRBV7-9 to TRBJ2-7, with 9 bases lining up with TRBD1. Germline-derived CDR1 and CDR2 are SEHNR and FQNEAQ (reference sequence). There are 14 residues in the CDR3. Trimming removed 5 bases from V and 2 bases from J; junction bases left unmatched: 4. CDR3 sequence reads: CASSNRDRAYEQYF. In DNA form, the CDR3 reads TGTGCCAGCAGCAACCGGGACAGGGCCTACGAGCAGTACTTC.

This chain connects TRBV11-1 to TRBJ2-6; 9 bases fit TRBD2. Looked up from germline, CDR1 is SGHAT and CDR2 is FQDESV (reference sequence). The CDR3 is 20 residues long. J gave up 2 bases and V 4 bases, and 15 bases lay outside the gene matches. The CDR3 DNA reads as TGTGCCAGCAGCTCTAGCGGGGATTACAGGGGTGAGACTGGGGCCAACGTCCTGACTTTC. This encodes CASSSSGDYRGETGANVLTF.

This clonotype was found many times. The V call is TRBV12-3 or TRBV12-4, the J call TRBJ2-1; possibly TRBD2 for D (6 bases). This CDR3 spans 15 amino acids. Trimming removed 5 bases at V and 0 bases at J, with 11 bases between. The CDR3 here is CASSGTSSSYNEQFF. CDR3 bases: TGTGCCAGCAGTGGGACTTCCAGCTCCTACAATGAGCAGTTCTTC.

There are a few counts of this clonotype. This rearrangement joins TRBV7-8 to TRBJ2-5; TRBD2 aligns across 10 bases. The length of the CDR3 is 17 residues. The V and J ends lost 2 bases and 1 base, in that order; junction bases with no gene match: 7. Germline loops: CDR1 SGHVS, CDR2 FQNEAQ. This chain's CDR3 is CASSLTSGTPFQETQYF. In nucleotides, the CDR3 is TGTGCCAGCAGCTTAACTAGCGGGACGCCCTTCCAAGAGACCCAGTACTTC.

This clonotype occurred a few times. V gene TRBV6-5 combines with J gene TRBJ2-7; D is tentatively TRBD1 or TRBD2 (5 bases each). CDR1 and CDR2 from the germline V gene are MNHEY and SVGAGI. CDR3 length: 15 amino acids. Trimming cost V 2 bases and J 2 bases, with 13 bases left between them. The CDR3 DNA reads as TGTGCCAGCAGTTACCTTGGGCAGGGACCCTACGAGCAGTACTTC. Its translation: CASSYLGQGPYEQYF.

The gene calls are TRBV25-1 and TRBJ2-7; D uncertain. Trimming removed 4 bases at V and 3 bases at J, with 16 bases between. The CDR3 covers 15 residues. Germline-derived CDR1 and CDR2 are MGHDK and SYGVNS. CDR3 protein: CASSVGIGVIYEQYF. The CDR3, as DNA: TGTGCCAGCAGTGTAGGTATTGGGGTAATCTACGAGCAGTACTTC.

V and J are TRBV3-1 and TRBJ2-1; D gene unclear. CDR1 and CDR2 (germline): LGHDT, YNNKEL (reference sequence). The CDR3 has 14 residues. Trimming removed 4 bases from V and 3 bases from J, with 10 bases in between. CDR3 in amino acids: CASSPGGGYNEQFF. For the CDR3, the DNA is TGTGCCAGCAGCCCAGGTGGCGGCTACAATGAGCAGTTCTTC.

This clonotype rates as medium-sized. The rearrangement joins TRBV29-1 to TRBJ2-1, with 9 bases lining up with TRBD2. Germline V gives CDR1 SQVTM, CDR2 ANQGSEA. V was pared by 6 bases and J by 2 bases, with 5 bases of the junction left unmatched. This CDR3 has 14 amino acids. In DNA form, the CDR3 reads TGCAGCGTGAGCGGGGGGACTACCTACAATGAGCAGTTCTTC. This gives the protein CSVSGGTTYNEQFF.

This clonotype was seen ten or more times. The rearrangement joins TRBV27 to TRBJ2-7; a weak D match, TRBD2 (6 bases). This CDR3 spans 13 amino acids. V lost 6 bases to trimming and J lost 3 bases, with 12 bases between them. Per the germline V gene, CDR1 is MNHEY and CDR2 is SMNVEV (reference sequence). The CDR3 region is CASRAGYSYEQYF. Here the CDR3 DNA reads TGTGCCAGCAGGGCGGGATATAGCTACGAGCAGTACTTC.

This chain links TRBV29-1 with TRBJ2-7; the match to TRBD1 covers 10 bases. J lost 0 bases, V lost 6 bases, and 5 bases had no gene match. Germline V gene lookup returns CDR1 SQVTM and CDR2 ANQGSEA. The CDR3 has 14 amino acids. The DNA for the CDR3 is TGCAGCGTCCGGGACAGGGGACCCTCCTACGAGCAGTACTTC. This sequence encodes CSVRDRGPSYEQYF.